This passage covers 5 T cell receptor beta chains from one sample sequenced in a study of blood T cell repertoires in COVID-19. Method: immunoSEQ multiplex PCR; TCRdb's copy keeps in-frame clones and lacks some. The table records 260,000 or so clones, around 89% of them present only once. The sequencing input was PBMCs or T cells enriched from blood (not recorded which). These receptor sequences come from a woman between 40 and 50 years old with acute COVID-19.

The chain employs TRBV9 and TRBJ2-3; 14 bases are shared with TRBD2. The germline V gene has CDR1 SGDLS and CDR2 YYNGEE. The ends lost 4 bases at V and 6 bases at J; junction bases unmatched: 7. The CDR3 loop spans 16 amino acids. The CDR3 DNA sequence: TGTGCCAGCAGCCCACGGACTAGCGGGAGGCTGGATACGCAGTATTTT. It is translated as CASSPRTSGRLDTQYF.

This clone was picked up one time. The chain has TRBV10-1 and TRBJ2-3; 10 bases line up with TRBD1. The trim removed 4 bases at V and 2 bases at J, leaving 3 bases unmatched. Germline loops: CDR1 WNHNN, CDR2 SYGVQD (reference sequence). The CDR3 is 15 residues long. In DNA, the CDR3 is TGCGCCAGCAGTGCCGGGACAGGGGACACAGATACGCAGTATTTT. This encodes CASSAGTGDTDTQYF.

The chain combines TRBV7-3 with TRBJ2-1; 10 bases agree with TRBD2. This CDR3 region has 17 residues. With V trimmed by 2 bases and J by 6 bases, 10 bases remained unmatched. Germline values: CDR1 SGHTA, CDR2 FQGTGA. CDR3 sequence: CASSLGVTSGDFNEQFF. The CDR3 DNA is TGTGCCAGCAGCTTAGGGGTAACTAGCGGGGACTTCAATGAGCAGTTCTTC.

The chain employs TRBV18 and TRBJ1-1; the match to TRBD1 covers 9 bases. The CDR3 length is 12 residues. Germline V gene sequence: CDR1 KGHSH, CDR2 LQKENI. V lost 8 bases, J lost 7 bases, and 5 bases stayed unmatched. CDR3: CASGRDRDEAFF. The CDR3 nucleotides read TGTGCCAGCGGAAGGGACAGGGATGAAGCTTTCTTT.

This chain uses TRBV7-8 with TRBJ2-1, with TRBD2 matching over 14 bases. V gave up 1 base and J gave up 4 bases; unmatched junction bases: 6. CDR1 and CDR2 from the germline V gene are SGHVS and FQNEAQ. CDR3 size: 18 residues. The CDR3 nucleotides are TGTGCCAGCAGCTTAGACTCCCGACTAGCGGGAGGGTACAATGAGCAGTTCTTC. It is translated as CASSLDSRLAGGYNEQFF.